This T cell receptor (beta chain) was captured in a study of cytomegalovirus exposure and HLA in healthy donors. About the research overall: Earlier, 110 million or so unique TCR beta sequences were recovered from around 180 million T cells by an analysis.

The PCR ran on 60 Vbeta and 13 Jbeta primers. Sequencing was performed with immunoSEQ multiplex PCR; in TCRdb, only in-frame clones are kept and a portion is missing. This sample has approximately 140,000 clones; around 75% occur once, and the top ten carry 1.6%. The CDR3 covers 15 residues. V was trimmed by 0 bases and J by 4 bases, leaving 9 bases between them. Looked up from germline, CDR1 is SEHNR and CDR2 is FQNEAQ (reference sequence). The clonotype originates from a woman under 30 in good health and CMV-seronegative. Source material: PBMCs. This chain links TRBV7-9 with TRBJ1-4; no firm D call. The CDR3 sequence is CASSLAQDFNEKLFF. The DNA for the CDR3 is TGTGCCAGCAGCTTAGCTCAGGATTTTAATGAAAAACTGTTTTTT.